This TCR beta chain came from a study of cytomegalovirus exposure and HLA in healthy donors. A multiplex PCR was run with 60 Vbeta primers and 13 Jbeta primers. Generated by immunoSEQ multiplex PCR, the TCRdb table keeps only in-frame clones and is missing some. This sample carries roughly 130,000 clones, roughly four fifths of them seen once, and the ten largest clones take about 11%. V lost 4 bases to trimming and J lost 6 bases, with 8 bases between them. Germline CDR1 and CDR2: SGHDT and YYEEEE. This CDR3 is 12 amino acids long. The sample consisted of PBMCs. This chain connects TRBV5-6 to TRBJ2-1; D unclear. The receptor's source is a male donor in good health and CMV-seropositive. This CDR3 is CASSALGNEQFF. DNA of the CDR3: TGTGCCAGCAGCGCCCTAGGCAATGAGCAGTTCTTC.